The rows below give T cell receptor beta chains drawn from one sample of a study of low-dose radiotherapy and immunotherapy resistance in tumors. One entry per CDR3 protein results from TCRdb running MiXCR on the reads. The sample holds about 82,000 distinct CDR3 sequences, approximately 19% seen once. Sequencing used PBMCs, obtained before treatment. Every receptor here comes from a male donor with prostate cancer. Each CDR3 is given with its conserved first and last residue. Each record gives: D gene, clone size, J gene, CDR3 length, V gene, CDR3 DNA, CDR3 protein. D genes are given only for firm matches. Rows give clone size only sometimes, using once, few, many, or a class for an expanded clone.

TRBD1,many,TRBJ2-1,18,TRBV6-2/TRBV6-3,TGTGCCAGCAGTCACGTCCCGGGACAGGGCCACGCGGTATCTGAGCAGTTCTTC,CASSHVPGQGHAVSEQFF
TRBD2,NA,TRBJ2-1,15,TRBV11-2,TGTGCCAGCAGCTTCGCACTAGCGGGAGTCAATGAGCAGTTCTTC,CASSFALAGVNEQFF
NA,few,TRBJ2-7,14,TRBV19,TGTGCCAGTAGTGACGGGAGTGGAACCTACGAGCAGTACTTC,CASSDGSGTYEQYF
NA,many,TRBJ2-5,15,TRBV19,TGTGCCAGTAGTATCGGCGGGTTCCCCCAAGAGACCCAGTACTTC,CASSIGGFPQETQYF
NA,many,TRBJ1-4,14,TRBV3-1,TGTGCCAGCAGCTACAGCTCTGGGGGCGAAAAACTGTTTTTT,CASSYSSGGEKLFF
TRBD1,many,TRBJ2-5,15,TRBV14,TGTGCCAGCAGTGTCCGGGACAGGGAACGAGAGACCCAGTACTTC,CASSVRDRERETQYF
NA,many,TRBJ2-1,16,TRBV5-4,TGTGCCAGCAGCCCGGGTGGGGACATCGGTGCACGTGAGCAGTTCTTC,CASSPGGDIGAREQFF
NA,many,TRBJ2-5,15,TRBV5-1,TGCGCCAGCAGCTTGGTGGGAACGTACCAAGAGACCCAGTACTTC,CASSLVGTYQETQYF
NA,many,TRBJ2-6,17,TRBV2,TGTGCCAGCAGTTTTGATATCAAGGGTGCTGGGGCCAACGTCCTGACTTTC,CASSFDIKGAGANVLTF
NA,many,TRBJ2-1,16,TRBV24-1,TGTGCCACCAGTGACCGCGACCCGAAGAGCATCTATGAGCAGTTCTTC,CATSDRDPKSIYEQFF
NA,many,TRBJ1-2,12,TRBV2,TGTGCCAGCAGTAAAGAGGGCTATGGCTACACCTTC,CASSKEGYGYTF
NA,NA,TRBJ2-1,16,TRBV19,TGTGCCAGTAGTTCGAAAGCGGGTGGAGGCTACAATGAGCAGTTCTTC,CASSSKAGGGYNEQFF
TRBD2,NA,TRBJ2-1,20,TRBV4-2,TGTGCCAGCAGCCAACAGGCGAGGGCTAGCGGGGTCTTACCCCCCATTGAGCAGTTCTTC,CASSQQARASGVLPPIEQFF
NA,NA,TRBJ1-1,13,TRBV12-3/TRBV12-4,TGTGCCAGCAGTTTAGTGGAAGGAGGTGAAGCTTTCTTT,CASSLVEGGEAFF
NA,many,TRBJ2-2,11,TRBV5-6,TGTGCCAGCAGCTCCTCTGGGGAGCTGTTTTTT,CASSSSGELFF
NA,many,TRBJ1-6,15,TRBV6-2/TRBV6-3,TGTGCCAGCAGTAAGACGCAGGGGTATAATTCACCCCTCCACTTT,CASSKTQGYNSPLHF
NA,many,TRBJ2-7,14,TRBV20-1,TGCAGTGCTAGTCGGGCCGCAACGGGTGGGACGCAGTACTTC,CSASRAATGGTQYF
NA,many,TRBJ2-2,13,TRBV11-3,TGTGCCAGCAGCTTGTGGAACACCGGGGAGCTGTTTTTT,CASSLWNTGELFF
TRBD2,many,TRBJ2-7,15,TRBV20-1,TGCAGTGCTACTCCTAGCGGGGGGGCCTGGGACGAGCAGTACTTC,CSATPSGGAWDEQYF
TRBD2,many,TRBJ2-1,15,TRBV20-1,TGCAGTGCCCCGCCTGGCGGGAGGGGGTCCAATGAGCAGTTCTTC,CSAPPGGRGSNEQFF
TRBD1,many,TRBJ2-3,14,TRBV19,TGTGCCAGTAGTACTGGACAGGGGGCAGATACGCAGTATTTT,CASSTGQGADTQYF
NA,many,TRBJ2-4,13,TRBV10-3,TGTGCCATCAGTCGAGCCCTGGAAAACATTCAGTACTTC,CAISRALENIQYF
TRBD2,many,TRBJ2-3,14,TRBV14,TGTGCCAGCAGCCAAAGCCTAGCGGCAAATACGCAGTATTTT,CASSQSLAANTQYF
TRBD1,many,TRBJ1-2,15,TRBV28,TGTGCCAGCAGTCAACCCGGGACAGGGAACTATGGCTACACCTTC,CASSQPGTGNYGYTF
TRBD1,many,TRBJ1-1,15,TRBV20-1,TGCAGTGCTAGAGTAGTGCAGGGGGCGAACACTGAAGCTTTCTTT,CSARVVQGANTEAFF
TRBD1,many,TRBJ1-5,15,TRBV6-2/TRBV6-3,TGTGCCAGCAGGCCCGGGACAGGGAACAATCAGCCCCAGCATTTT,CASRPGTGNNQPQHF
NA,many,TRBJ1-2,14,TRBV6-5,TGTGCCAGCAGTTACTCGGACAGCTTCTATGGCTACACCTTC,CASSYSDSFYGYTF
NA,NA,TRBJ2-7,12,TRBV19,TGTGCCAGTAAGGACCGTTTCTACGAGCAGTACTTC,CASKDRFYEQYF